This is a list of T cell receptor beta chains from one sample in a study of CD8 T cells in ankylosing spondylitis. One entry per CDR3 protein, called by TCRdb with MiXCR from the 5' RACE reads. The repertoire includes a few hundred thousand distinct CDR3 sequences, about a sixth of them detected once, and approximately 33% sits in the top ten. The specimen was blood, either unsorted or a sorted T cell fraction (not recorded which). The receptors stem from a male donor with ankylosing spondylitis or in good health (not recorded which). Both conserved end residues are part of each CDR3. D genes are given only for firm matches. Part of the rows lack a size; the others show once, few, many or a class for expanded clones.

d_gene	v_gene	abundance	len	j_gene	CDR3aa	CDR3nt
.	TRBV7-8	many	13	TRBJ2-7	CASSLQLPYEQYF	TGTGCCAGCAGCTTACAGCTACCCTACGAGCAGTACTTC
.	TRBV10-3	.	16	TRBJ2-5	CAISESIASDQETQYF	TGTGCCATCAGTGAGTCTATCGCAAGCGACCAAGAGACCCAGTACTTC
.	TRBV7-9	.	17	TRBJ2-7	CASSPRIGRTTSYEQYF	TGTGCCAGCAGCCCCAGGATTGGAAGGACAACCTCCTACGAGCAGTACTTC
TRBD2	TRBV5-1	few	15	TRBJ2-7	CASSLTSGRGYEQYF	TGCGCCAGCAGCTTGACTAGCGGGAGGGGGTACGAGCAGTACTTC
.	TRBV11-2	.	18	TRBJ2-1	CASSLDLASAKTYNEQFF	TGTGCCAGCAGCTTAGACCTCGCTAGCGCCAAAACCTACAATGAGCAGTTCTTC
TRBD2	TRBV20-1	.	18	TRBJ2-1	CSARDWLPSGRSYNEQFF	TGCAGTGCTAGAGATTGGCTACCCAGCGGGAGGTCCTACAATGAGCAGTTCTTC
.	TRBV29-1	few	13	TRBJ2-5	CSVEPARGETQYF	TGCAGCGTTGAACCGGCCAGGGGTGAGACCCAGTACTTC
.	TRBV11-2	many	14	TRBJ1-2	CASSPSVESYGYTF	TGTGCCAGCAGCCCCTCGGTGGAATCCTATGGCTACACCTTC
.	TRBV12-3/TRBV12-4	.	12	TRBJ2-7	CASSYGRIEQYF	TGTGCCAGCAGCTACGGACGGATCGAGCAGTACTTC
TRBD1	TRBV4-1	.	13	TRBJ2-2	CASSTRGLGELFF	TGCGCCAGCAGCACCAGGGGGTTGGGGGAGCTGTTTTTT
.	TRBV10-3	.	15	TRBJ2-7	CAISESRDTNSEQYF	TGTGCCATCAGTGAGTCCCGGGACACCAACTCCGAGCAGTACTTC
.	TRBV19	.	15	TRBJ1-4	CASSGRQGGGEKLFF	TGTGCCAGTAGTGGCCGGCAGGGTGGGGGTGAAAAACTGTTTTTT
TRBD2	TRBV6-1	.	16	TRBJ2-3	CASSDYGGRSTDTQYF	TGTGCCAGCAGTGACTACGGGGGGAGGAGCACAGATACGCAGTATTTT
.	TRBV29-1	.	15	TRBJ2-7	CSVTRLEALGYEQYF	TGCAGCGTTACCCGACTAGAAGCCCTCGGGTACGAGCAGTACTTC
.	TRBV7-9	few	14	TRBJ2-3	CASSKIAERDTQYF	TGTGCCAGCAGCAAAATAGCGGAGAGAGATACGCAGTATTTT
.	TRBV7-9	many	14	TRBJ2-1	CASSLPGTINEQFF	TGTGCCAGCAGCTTACCCGGGACCATCAATGAGCAGTTCTTC
.	TRBV20-1	.	13	TRBJ2-7	CSARRPATYEQYF	TGCAGTGCTAGACGGCCGGCAACCTACGAGCAGTACTTC
.	TRBV6-6	.	12	TRBJ2-3	CASSYDPDTQYF	TGTGCCAGCAGTTACGATCCAGATACGCAGTATTTT
.	TRBV29-1	.	13	TRBJ2-3	CSVAGARTDTQYF	TGCAGCGTTGCAGGGGCGCGCACAGATACGCAGTATTTT
TRBD2	TRBV7-2	.	13	TRBJ2-7	CASRISGMGEQYF	TGTGCCAGTAGGATTAGCGGGATGGGTGAGCAGTACTTC
TRBD2	TRBV20-1	few	17	TRBJ2-7	CSARTPGLAGTLNEQYF	TGCAGTGCTAGAACCCCGGGACTAGCGGGAACGCTCAACGAGCAGTACTTC
.	TRBV19	.	15	TRBJ1-5	CASSTGRQIHQPQHF	TGTGCCAGTAGTACGGGACGGCAAATTCATCAGCCCCAGCATTTT
TRBD1	TRBV6-1	many	14	TRBJ2-7	CASTVTGDSYEQYF	TGTGCCAGCACCGTAACAGGGGATTCCTACGAGCAGTACTTC
.	TRBV29-1	few	13	TRBJ1-1	CSVESGLRTEAFF	TGCAGCGTTGAATCGGGGCTTCGGACTGAAGCTTTCTTT
TRBD2	TRBV20-1	.	15	TRBJ2-7	CSAPDGSGSSYEQYF	TGCAGTGCCCCGGATGGTAGCGGGAGCTCCTACGAGCAGTACTTC